Reported below is one T cell receptor beta chain. Its cognate antigen is unknown. A universal primer site was created by template switching, with the cDNA bearing unique molecular identifiers. TCRdb processed the 5' RACE reads anew with MiXCR; each CDR3 protein has one entry. The sample holds some 600,000 distinct CDR3 sequences; about 7.1% are singletons and the top ten take roughly 1.6%. Each donor was a healthy Caucasian. The record originates from a study of identical twins. The germline gives CDR1 MNHEY, CDR2 SVGAGI. The CDR3 is 19 residues long. V was trimmed by 0 bases and J by 4 bases, leaving 19 bases between them. Study-level points and caveats: Out-of-frame sharing of TCR alpha in monozygotic twins was underestimated by models.

This sample was shared with a second study, whose subject was yellow fever vaccine responses in identical twins. That study adds: Reportedly, twins showed a vaccine T cell response that looked partly convergent and partly personalized.

The TCR sequence derives from a woman under 30 in good health. Sequences were obtained from PBMCs. The rearrangement uses TRBV6-5 and TRBJ2-6; D might be TRBD2 (5 bases). CDR3 coding DNA: TGTGCCAGCAGTTACTCGAATCCCCACGGGGATGCAGGGGCCAACGTCCTGACTTTC. Translated: CASSYSNPHGDAGANVLTF.